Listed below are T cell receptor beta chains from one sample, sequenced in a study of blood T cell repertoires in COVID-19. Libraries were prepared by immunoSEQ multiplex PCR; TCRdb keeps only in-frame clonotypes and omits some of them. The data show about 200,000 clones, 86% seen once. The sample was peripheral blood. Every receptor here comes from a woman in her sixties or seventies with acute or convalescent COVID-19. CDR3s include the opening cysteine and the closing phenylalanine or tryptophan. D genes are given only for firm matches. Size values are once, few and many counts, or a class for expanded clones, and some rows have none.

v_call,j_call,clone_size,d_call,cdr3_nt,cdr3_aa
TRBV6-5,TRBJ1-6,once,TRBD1,TGTGCCAGCATCGGGACAGGGGGTTCACCCCTCCACTTT,CASIGTGGSPLHF
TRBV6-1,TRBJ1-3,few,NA,TGTGCCAGCAGTGAAGGCGGGCTCGGAAACACCATATATTTT,CASSEGGLGNTIYF
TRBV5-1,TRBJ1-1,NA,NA,TGCGCCAGCAGCTTGCGGGATATCAACACTGAAGCTTTCTTT,CASSLRDINTEAFF
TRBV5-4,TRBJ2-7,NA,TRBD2,TGTGCCAGCAGCTCAACAGGCGGGACTAGGTACGAGCAGTACTTC,CASSSTGGTRYEQYF
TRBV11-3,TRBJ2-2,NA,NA,TGTGCCAGCAGCAAACAGGGCACCAACACCGGGGAGCTGTTTTTT,CASSKQGTNTGELFF
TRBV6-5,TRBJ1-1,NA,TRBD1,TGTGCCAGCAGTCTCCGACAGGGGGTAACTGAAGCTTTCTTT,CASSLRQGVTEAFF
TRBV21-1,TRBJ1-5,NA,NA,TGTGCCAGCACCGCCCCTTTCTTATTAGACAGGCTCAATCAGCCCCAGCATTTT,CASTAPFLLDRLNQPQHF
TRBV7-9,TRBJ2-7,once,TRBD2,TGTGCCAGCAGCCAAGCCGGGACTAGCGGGAGAGAGCAGTACTTC,CASSQAGTSGREQYF
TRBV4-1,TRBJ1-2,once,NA,TGCGCCAGCAGCCAAGGTCGGGCAGGGTATAACTATGGCTACACCTTC,CASSQGRAGYNYGYTF
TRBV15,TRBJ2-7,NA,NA,TGTGCCACCAGCAGAGATCCCACGGGACTCTACGAGCAGTACTTC,CATSRDPTGLYEQYF
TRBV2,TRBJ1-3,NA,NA,TGTGCCAGCAGTCCCGACAGTACTCGCACCATATATTTT,CASSPDSTRTIYF
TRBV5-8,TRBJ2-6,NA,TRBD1,TGTGCCAGCAGCTTGAGAACAGGGGTTGGGGCCAACGTCCTGACTTTC,CASSLRTGVGANVLTF
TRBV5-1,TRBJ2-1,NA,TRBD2,TGCGCCAGCAGATTAGCGGGGGACGTCTCCAATGAGCAGTTCTTC,CASRLAGDVSNEQFF
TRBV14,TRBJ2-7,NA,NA,TGTGCCAGCAGCCAAAGACTAGTACGGTTCGTGGGCGAGCAGTACTTC,CASSQRLVRFVGEQYF
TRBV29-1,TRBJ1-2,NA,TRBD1,TGCAGCGTTGAGAAGGGGACAGGGGGTGTCTATGGCTACACCTTC,CSVEKGTGGVYGYTF
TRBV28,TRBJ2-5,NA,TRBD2,TGTGCCAGCAGTTTGATGACTAGCGGACTCAGGGAGACCCAGTACTTC,CASSLMTSGLRETQYF
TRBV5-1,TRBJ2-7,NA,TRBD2,TGCGCCAGCAGCTTGGAACTAGCGGGAGTGGGCGAGCAGTACTTC,CASSLELAGVGEQYF
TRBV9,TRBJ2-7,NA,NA,TGTGCCAGCAGCTCGATGGGCCAGGGGTTCGACGAGCAGTACTTC,CASSSMGQGFDEQYF
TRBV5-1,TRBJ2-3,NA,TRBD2,TGCGCCAGCAGGCAAGGGACTAGCGGGGCTACGCAGTATTTT,CASRQGTSGATQYF
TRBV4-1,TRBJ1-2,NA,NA,TGCGCCAGCAGCCCCCGGACTGCGGTGGCTAACTATGGCTACACCTTC,CASSPRTAVANYGYTF
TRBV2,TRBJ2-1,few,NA,TGTGCCAGCAAACAGGTGCTTGAGCAGTTCTTC,CASKQVLEQFF
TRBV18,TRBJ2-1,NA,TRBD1,TGTGCCAGCTCACCACCGGGTGGACAGGGCAACAATGAGCAGTTCTTC,CASSPPGGQGNNEQFF
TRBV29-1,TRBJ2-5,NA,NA,TGCAGCGTCAAACACGGGGTGGGGGAGACCCAGTACTTC,CSVKHGVGETQYF
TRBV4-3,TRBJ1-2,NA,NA,TGCGCCAGCAGCCAAGAACGTCAGACTTTCTATGGCTACACCTTC,CASSQERQTFYGYTF
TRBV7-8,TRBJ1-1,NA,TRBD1,TGTGCCAGCAGCTTAGCAACAGGGGGGAACACTGAAGCTTTCTTT,CASSLATGGNTEAFF
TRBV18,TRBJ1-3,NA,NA,TGTGCCAGCTCACCAATCACAGCCTCTGGAAACACCATATATTTT,CASSPITASGNTIYF
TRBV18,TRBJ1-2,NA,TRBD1,TGTGCCAGCTCAGGGGGACAGGCTTCCTATGGCTACACCTTC,CASSGGQASYGYTF
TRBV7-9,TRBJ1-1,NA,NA,TGTGCCAGCAGCTTACCCGGGAGGAACACTGAAGCTTTCTTT,CASSLPGRNTEAFF
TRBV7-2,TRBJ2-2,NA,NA,TGTGCCAGCAGCTTACTCGCGACGAACACCGGGGAGCTGTTTTTT,CASSLLATNTGELFF
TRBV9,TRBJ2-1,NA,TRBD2,TGTGCCAGCAGCGTAGGGCTAGCGGGGGCCGGGGAGCAGTTCTTC,CASSVGLAGAGEQFF
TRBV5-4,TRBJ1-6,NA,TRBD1,TGTGCCAGCAGCCCCCGACAGGGGGCTTCTTCACCCCTCCACTTT,CASSPRQGASSPLHF
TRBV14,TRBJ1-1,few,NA,TGTGCCAGCAGCCAGGACTGGAACACTGAAGCTTTCTTT,CASSQDWNTEAFF
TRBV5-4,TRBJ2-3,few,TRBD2,TGTGCCAGCAGCTTGGGGGGTAGCGGGGGTGTAGATACGCAGTATTTT,CASSLGGSGGVDTQYF
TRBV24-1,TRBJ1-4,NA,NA,TGTGCCAGCCCTTTAGCAACTAATGAAAAACTGTTTTTT,CASPLATNEKLFF
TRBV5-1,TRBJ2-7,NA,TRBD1,TGCGCCAGCAGCTTGGAGGCAGGGGGCATTTACGAGCAGTACTTC,CASSLEAGGIYEQYF
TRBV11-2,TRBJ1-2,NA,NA,TGTGCCAGCAGCTTAGACAGGAACTATGGCTACACCTTC,CASSLDRNYGYTF
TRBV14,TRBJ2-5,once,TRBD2,TGTGCCAGCAGCCGGGACTACCGGGAGACCCAGTACTTC,CASSRDYRETQYF
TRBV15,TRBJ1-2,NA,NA,TGTGCCACCAGCAGAGATTCAGGAGGCTACACCTTC,CATSRDSGGYTF
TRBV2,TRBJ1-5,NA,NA,TGTGCCAGCAGTTCCTCCTTCAATCAGCCCCAGCATTTT,CASSSSFNQPQHF
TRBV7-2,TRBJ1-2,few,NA,TGTGCCAGCAGCTTAGCGAGGACAGCCTATGGCTACACCTTC,CASSLARTAYGYTF
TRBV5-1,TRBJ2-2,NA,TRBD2,TGCGCCAGCAGCTTCTCCGGGACTAGCCTGACGGGGGAGCTGTTTTTT,CASSFSGTSLTGELFF
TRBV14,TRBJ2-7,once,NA,TGTGCCAGCAGCCAAGATCAGGGATACGAGCAGTACTTC,CASSQDQGYEQYF
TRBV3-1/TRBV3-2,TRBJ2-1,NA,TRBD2,TGTGCCAGCAGCCAATGGGCGGGGGGGCATAATGAGCAGTTCTTC,CASSQWAGGHNEQFF
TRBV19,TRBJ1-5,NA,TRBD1,TGTGCCAGTAGTATGGAGGGGGCAGGGGGTCAGCCCCAGCATTTT,CASSMEGAGGQPQHF
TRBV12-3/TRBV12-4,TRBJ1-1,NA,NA,TGTGCCAGCAGTGCCGAGGGTAACACTGAAGCTTTCTTT,CASSAEGNTEAFF